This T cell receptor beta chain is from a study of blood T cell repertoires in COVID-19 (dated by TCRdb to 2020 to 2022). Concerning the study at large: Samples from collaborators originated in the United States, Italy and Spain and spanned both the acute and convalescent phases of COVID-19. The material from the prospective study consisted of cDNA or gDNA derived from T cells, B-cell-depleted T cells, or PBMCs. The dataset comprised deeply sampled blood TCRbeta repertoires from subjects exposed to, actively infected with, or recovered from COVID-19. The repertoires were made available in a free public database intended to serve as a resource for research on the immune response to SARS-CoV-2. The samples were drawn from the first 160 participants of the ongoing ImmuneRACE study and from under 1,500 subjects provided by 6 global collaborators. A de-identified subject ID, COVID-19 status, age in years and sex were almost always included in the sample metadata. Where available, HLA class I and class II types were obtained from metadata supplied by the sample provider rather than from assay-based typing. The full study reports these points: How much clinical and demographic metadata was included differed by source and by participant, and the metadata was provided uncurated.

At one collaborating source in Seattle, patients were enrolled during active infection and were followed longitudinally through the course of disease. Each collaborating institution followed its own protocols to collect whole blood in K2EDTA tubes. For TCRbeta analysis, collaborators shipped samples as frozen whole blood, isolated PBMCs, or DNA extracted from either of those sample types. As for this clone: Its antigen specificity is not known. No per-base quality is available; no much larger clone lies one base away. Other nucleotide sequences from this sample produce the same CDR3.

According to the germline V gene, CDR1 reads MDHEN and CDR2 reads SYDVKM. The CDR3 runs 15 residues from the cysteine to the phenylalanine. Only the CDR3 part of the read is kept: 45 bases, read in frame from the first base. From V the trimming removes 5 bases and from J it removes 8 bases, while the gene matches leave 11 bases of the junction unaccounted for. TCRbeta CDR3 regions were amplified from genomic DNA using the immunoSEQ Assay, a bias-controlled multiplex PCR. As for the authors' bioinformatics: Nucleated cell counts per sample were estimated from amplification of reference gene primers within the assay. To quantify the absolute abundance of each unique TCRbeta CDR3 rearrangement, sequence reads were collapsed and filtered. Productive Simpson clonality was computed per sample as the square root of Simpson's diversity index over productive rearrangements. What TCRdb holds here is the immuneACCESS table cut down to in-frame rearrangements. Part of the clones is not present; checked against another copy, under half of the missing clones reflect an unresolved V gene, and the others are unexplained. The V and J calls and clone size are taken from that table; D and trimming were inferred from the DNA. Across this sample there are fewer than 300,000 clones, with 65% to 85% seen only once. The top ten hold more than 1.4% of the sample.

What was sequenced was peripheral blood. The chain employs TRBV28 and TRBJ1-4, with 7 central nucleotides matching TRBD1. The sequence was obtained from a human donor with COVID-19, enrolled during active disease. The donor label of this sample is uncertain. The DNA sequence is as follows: TGTGCCAGCAGTCCTAGCGACAGGGTTCGGGAAAAACTGTTTTTT. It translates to CASSPSDRVREKLFF.